A selection of T cell receptor beta chains follows, all from one sample in a study of spatial heterogeneity in lung cancer. TCRdb ran MiXCR on the 5' RACE reads and lists one entry per CDR3 protein. The table shows 9,500 to 13,000 distinct CDR3 sequences, with 8% occurring only once. This specimen was lung tumor tissue, taken at surgery. The source of these receptors is a male donor with early-stage non-small cell lung cancer. The CDR3 runs from the conserved cysteine through the conserved F or W. The D gene is left open where the match is weak. The size of a clone is reported for some rows only, either as once, few or many, or as a class for expanded clones.

DNA | CDR3 | J | size | V | D
TGTGCCAGCAGCGTAGATGGCCATCAGCCTTACGAGCAGTACTTC | CASSVDGHQPYEQYF | TRBJ2-7 | many | TRBV9 | .
TGCGCCAGCAGCTTGGGACTAGCGGGGAACACCGGGGAGCTGTTTTTT | CASSLGLAGNTGELFF | TRBJ2-2 | few | TRBV5-1 | TRBD2
TGCAGTGCTTTTCGACTAGCGGGCCCCTACAATGAGCAGTTCTTC | CSAFRLAGPYNEQFF | TRBJ2-1 | few | TRBV20-1 | TRBD2
TGTGCCAGCAGTTACGGGGACCCCGTTGGGGGCTACACCTTC | CASSYGDPVGGYTF | TRBJ1-2 | . | TRBV6-6 | .
TGTGCCAGCAGCTTAGCAGGGGGCTATGGCTACACCTTC | CASSLAGGYGYTF | TRBJ1-2 | many | TRBV7-6 | .
TGTGCCAGCAGAGCGGACCTTCCTGATAACTATGGCTACACCTTC | CASRADLPDNYGYTF | TRBJ1-2 | many | TRBV2 | .
TGTGCCAGCGGGGATCCAGCGGGAATCGATGAGCAGTTCTTC | CASGDPAGIDEQFF | TRBJ2-1 | medium-sized | TRBV9 | TRBD2
TGTGCCAGCAGCCGATTGGGAGAGCAGTTCTTC | CASSRLGEQFF | TRBJ2-1 | many | TRBV7-9 | .
TGTGCCAGCAGTTACCCGCAGGTCTGGCAGCCCCAGCATTTT | CASSYPQVWQPQHF | TRBJ1-5 | many | TRBV6-6 | .
TGCGCCAGCAGCGTCGGACAGGGTAGAACGGGGACAGATACGCAGTATTTT | CASSVGQGRTGTDTQYF | TRBJ2-3 | . | TRBV5-1 | TRBD1
TGTGCCAGCAGCCATACAGCCAACGCGGACATTCAGTACTTC | CASSHTANADIQYF | TRBJ2-4 | many | TRBV11-2 | .
TGTGCCAGCAGCTTCCGGGACAGGGGGCTCCAAGAGACCCAGTACTTC | CASSFRDRGLQETQYF | TRBJ2-5 | . | TRBV13 | TRBD1
TGTGCCAGCAGTTTCCGGCAGGCGAACATTCAGTACTTC | CASSFRQANIQYF | TRBJ2-4 | many | TRBV12-3/TRBV12-4 | .
TGTGCCAGCAGTTCCACGTACAATGAGCAGTTCTTC | CASSSTYNEQFF | TRBJ2-1 | many | TRBV28 | .
TGTGCCAGCAGCTTAGATAACAGGGGAGAGACCCAGTACTTC | CASSLDNRGETQYF | TRBJ2-5 | few | TRBV7-6 | TRBD1
TGTGCAAGTCGCTTGAATAGTCGGACAGGGAACACTGAAGCTTTCTTT | CASRLNSRTGNTEAFF | TRBJ1-1 | few | TRBV12-2 | .
TGCAGTGCTTCGTCCGGGAAGAACACTGAAGCTTTCTTT | CSASSGKNTEAFF | TRBJ1-1 | many | TRBV20-1 | .
TGTGCCAGCAGCCAAGAGACAGATAATTCACCCCTCCACTTT | CASSQETDNSPLHF | TRBJ1-6 | . | TRBV4-2 | .
TGCGCCAGCAGCTCCCTGCGAGCGGGGAGTTCCTACGAGCAGTACTTC | CASSSLRAGSSYEQYF | TRBJ2-7 | many | TRBV5-1 | TRBD2
TGCAGTGCTAGCGTATCAGGCGAGCAGTACTTC | CSASVSGEQYF | TRBJ2-7 | many | TRBV20-1 | .
TGCGCCAGCAGCTTGGGGAGCGGGGGGCCCGAGACCCAGTACTTC | CASSLGSGGPETQYF | TRBJ2-5 | many | TRBV5-1 | TRBD2
TGTGCCAGCAGTCCAAATACGGGTGCGCTGAATTCACCCCTCCACTTT | CASSPNTGALNSPLHF | TRBJ1-6 | many | TRBV7-9 | .
TGTGCCAGCAGCTTAGCGCTGGGACTAGGCTACAATGAGCAGTTCTTC | CASSLALGLGYNEQFF | TRBJ2-1 | large | TRBV7-9 | TRBD2
TGTGCCTGGAGTGCGAACAGAGGAAACACCATATATTTT | CAWSANRGNTIYF | TRBJ1-3 | many | TRBV30 | .
TGTGCCAGCAGCTTAGTGTCAGAGCTCTACGAGCAGTACTTC | CASSLVSELYEQYF | TRBJ2-7 | . | TRBV11-2 | .
TGTGCCAGCAGCGTCGCGTGGACAAACAATGAGCAGTTCTTC | CASSVAWTNNEQFF | TRBJ2-1 | large | TRBV9 | .
TGTGCCAGCAGCCGGGGAGGGGCGGGGGAGACCCAGTACTTC | CASSRGGAGETQYF | TRBJ2-5 | . | TRBV11-2 | TRBD2
TGTGCCAGCAGTTATCTAGAGACCCAGTACTTC | CASSYLETQYF | TRBJ2-5 | medium-sized | TRBV28 | .
TGTGCCAGCAGCTACGGTAACATTCAGTACTTC | CASSYGNIQYF | TRBJ2-4 | . | TRBV7-2 | .
TGTGCCAGCAGCCTACTAGCGGGCACAGATACGCAGTATTTT | CASSLLAGTDTQYF | TRBJ2-3 | many | TRBV7-2 | TRBD2
TGCAGTGTCCCTAACAGGGGGGGGGCTGATACGCAGTATTTT | CSVPNRGGADTQYF | TRBJ2-3 | . | TRBV20-1 | .
TGTGCCAGCAGTCCGTTAACTAGCTCCCTTTACTACGAGCAGTACTTC | CASSPLTSSLYYEQYF | TRBJ2-7 | many | TRBV28 | .
TGTGCCAGCAGCCAAGAGAGCGGGGGGGCCGGGAGTAGAGATACGCAGTATTTT | CASSQESGGAGSRDTQYF | TRBJ2-3 | . | TRBV3-1 | TRBD2
TGTGCCAGCAGCAAAAAAAGGGGCACTGAGCAGTTCTTC | CASSKKRGTEQFF | TRBJ2-1 | many | TRBV21-1 | .
TGCAGTGCTAGAAGTACTTGGGAGGAGACCCAGTACTTC | CSARSTWEETQYF | TRBJ2-5 | few | TRBV20-1 | .
TGTGCCAGCAGCCTACGGGGGGTCGGGGCCAACGTCCTGACTTTC | CASSLRGVGANVLTF | TRBJ2-6 | medium-sized | TRBV7-8 | TRBD2
TGTGCCAGTAGTATACGGAGCGGGGGATACAATGAGCAGTTCTTC | CASSIRSGGYNEQFF | TRBJ2-1 | many | TRBV19 | TRBD2
TGCAGCGTTGACGAAGGGAGCACAGATACGCAGTATTTT | CSVDEGSTDTQYF | TRBJ2-3 | many | TRBV29-1 | .
TGTGCCAGCAGCTTATCAGCGGGGGGGACCCAGTACTTC | CASSLSAGGTQYF | TRBJ2-5 | many | TRBV7-3 | TRBD2
TGTGCCAGCAGTTACGAGGGGTTGGACGCAGGCAATCAGCCCCAGCATTTT | CASSYEGLDAGNQPQHF | TRBJ1-5 | . | TRBV6-2/TRBV6-3 | .
TGCGCCAGCAAATTCGGGACAGGGCCCACCGGGGAGCTGTTTTTT | CASKFGTGPTGELFF | TRBJ2-2 | many | TRBV5-1 | TRBD1
TGTGCCAGCAGTCCGAGCTATAGGGGGTCCGAGCAGTACTTC | CASSPSYRGSEQYF | TRBJ2-7 | many | TRBV12-3/TRBV12-4 | .
TGTGCCAGCAGCCCCTGGGACAGGGGACTGACTGAAGCTTTCTTT | CASSPWDRGLTEAFF | TRBJ1-1 | many | TRBV3-1 | TRBD1
TGTGCCAGCAGTTACTCGACCGACAGGTCCACAGATACGCAGTATTTT | CASSYSTDRSTDTQYF | TRBJ2-3 | many | TRBV6-5 | .